These 14 T cell receptor beta chains were sequenced from one sample in a study of tumor-infiltrating lymphocytes in primary liver carcinoma. TCR beta cDNA was made from approximately 500 ng total RNA with a constant-region primer. Amplification in three nested multiplex PCR rounds with slightly modified ARM-PCR gave rise to TCR beta libraries. For approximately 10 cycles apiece, the opening two PCR rounds ran with TRBV1-TRBV30 forward primers and a C-beta reverse primer. MiXCR, applied by TCRdb to the multiplex PCR reads, yields one record per CDR3 protein. Of approximately 100,000 distinct CDR3 sequences in the sample, about two thirds are singletons; the top ten hold around 12%. Each 20-30 mg portion of unsorted bulk tissue served as the source for co-extraction of RNA and DNA. Sequencing input: liver tumor tissue from sampling region 2. Documented subset: tumor region T2, inferior pole. Receptor source: a woman aged 55-70 years with primary liver carcinoma and hepatitis B virus infection.

As to this clonotype: This may be a read error: a much more frequent sequence differs by one nucleotide. V usage is TRBV5-1 and J usage is TRBJ2-5; 8 bases are a match to TRBD1. Germline loops: CDR1 SGHRS, CDR2 YFSETQ. There are 14 residues in the CDR3. In DNA, the CDR3 is TGCTCCAGCAGCGTGGGACAGGCGGGAGAGACCCAGTACTTC. This encodes CSSSVGQAGETQYF.

This clonotype showed up just once. This may be a read error: a much more frequent sequence differs by one nucleotide. The gene calls are TRBV7-9 and TRBJ2-1; 13 bases align to TRBD2. Germline CDR1 is SEHNR and CDR2 is FQNEAQ (reference sequence). The CDR3 covers 17 residues. The CDR3 protein is CASSRRTGTSGMGELFF. The CDR3, as DNA: TGTGCCAGCAGCCGGCGGACCGGGACTAGCGGGATGGGTGAGCTGTTCTTC.

This clonotype was seen just once. The V and J genes are TRBV16 and TRBJ1-2; D may be TRBD1 (6 bases). V was pared by 5 bases and J by 8 bases, with 15 bases between. Germline assignment: CDR1 KGHSY and CDR2 FQNENV. The CDR3 has 13 residues. The CDR3 nucleotides are TGTGCCAGCAGCTCTCGGCACAGGGAGGGCTACACCTTC. Its translation: CASSSRHREGYTF.

Worth noting for this clonotype: At one boundary the junction diverges from the germline segment, which might be a read error. This chain connects TRBV11-2 to TRBJ2-7; D remains ambiguous. CDR1 and CDR2 (germline): SGHAT, FQNNGV. The length of the CDR3 is 14 residues. The CDR3 bases are TGTGCCAGTAGCTTAGGCGTACCCTCCTGCGAGCAGTACTTC. Amino acids: CASSLGVPSCEQYF.

This clonotype was recorded at least ten times. The chain links TRBV5-1 to TRBJ2-1, with 13 bases aligning to TRBD2. This CDR3 has 16 residues. V gave up 5 bases and J gave up 2 bases; unmatched junction bases: 4. The V gene's germline CDR1 is SGHRS and CDR2 YFSETQ. The chain's CDR3 is CASSYGLAGAYNEQFF. CDR3 sequence (DNA): TGCGCCAGCAGTTACGGACTAGCGGGAGCCTACAATGAGCAGTTCTTC.

As for this clonotype: A much larger clone differs from this one at a single base, so this may be a read error. The rearrangement uses TRBV6-1 and TRBJ2-7; TRBD2 is a possible D gene (6 bases). Trimming stripped 1 base from V and 8 bases from J, with 21 bases between. Germline V gives CDR1 MNHNS, CDR2 SASEGT. This CDR3 is built from 16 residues. CDR3 sequence (DNA): TGTGCCAGCAGTGAAGAGAGGAGGAGACTAGTTGTTCAGCAGTACTTC. This translates into CASSEERRRLVVQQYF.

On this clonotype: Compared with germline, one end of the junction differs, possibly owing to a read error. The CDR3 protein is CASSLQGYERFF. CDR3 nucleotide sequence: TGTGCCAGCAGTCTGCAGGGCTATGAGCGGTTCTTC. This chain uses TRBV28 with TRBJ2-1, with D maybe TRBD1 (5 bases). In germline, CDR1 is MDHEN, CDR2 SYDVKM. The CDR3 loop spans 12 amino acids.

This clonotype has only a few counts. A read error may explain this, as a much larger clone is one base away. The rearrangement joins TRBV7-9 to TRBJ2-7, with no clear D. This CDR3 comprises 12 residues. Germline lookup yields CDR1 SEHNR and CDR2 FQNEAQ (reference sequence). CDR3 region: CASSFSEYGQYF. The CDR3 DNA reads TGTGCCAGCAGCTTCAGCGAATACGGGCAGTACTTC. Using reference TRBV7-9 and TRBJ2-7 for the parts outside the CDR3, the full variable domain is DTGVSQNPRHKITKRGQNVTFRCDPISEHNRLYWYRQTLGQGPEFLTYFQNEAQLEKSRLLSDRFSAERPKGSFSTLEIQRTEQGDSAMYLCASSFSEYGQYFGPGTRLTVT.

Comment on this clonotype: A read error is likely, as this CDR3 ends without the conserved phenylalanine or tryptophan. The genes are TRBV6-2 or TRBV6-3 and TRBJ2-1, with TRBD1 as a possible D gene (6 bases). Germline V gene lookup returns CDR1 MNHEY and CDR2 SVGEGT. This CDR3 is built from 12 residues. This CDR3 reads CTSSQGYNEQFS. CDR3 DNA: TGTACCAGCAGCCAGGGGTACAATGAGCAGTTCTCC.

In regard to this clonotype: With a much larger clone just one base away, this may be a read error. The V call is TRBV4-1, the J call TRBJ2-2; D is perhaps TRBD2 (5 bases). This CDR3 comprises 17 residues. Germline CDR1 MGHRA, CDR2 YSYEKL. The CDR3 sequence is CASSPLPLTGNTGELLF. CDR3 DNA: TGCGCCAGCAGCCCGCTCCCCCTGACTGGGAACACCGGGGAGCTGTTATTT.

This clonotype was detected a few times. The V and J genes are TRBV28 and TRBJ2-1, with D uncertain. Germline lookup yields CDR1 MDHEN and CDR2 SYDVKM. The CDR3 sequence is 16 residues long. The V and J ends lost 3 bases and 1 base respectively, with 13 bases between them. CDR3 protein: CASSFYGSRSYNEQFF. The CDR3 bases are TGTGCCAGCAGTTTTTATGGGTCTAGATCCTACAATGAGCAGTTCTTC.

Details on this clonotype: The junction and the germline gene differ at one end; a read error may be behind it. The V and J genes are TRBV5-5 and TRBJ2-7; the D gene is possibly TRBD1 (5 bases). Germline values: CDR1 SGHKS, CDR2 YYEKEE (reference sequence). This CDR3 comprises 16 residues. The CDR3 is CASTLTGSTLSNEQYF. CDR3 coding DNA: TGTGCCAGCACCCTAACAGGTTCAACGCTCTCCAACGAGCAGTACTTC.

As to this clonotype: It may be a read error: a sequence one base away is much more abundant. The CDR3 does not end in the conserved phenylalanine or tryptophan, so this is likely a read error. The chain joins TRBV5-1 to TRBJ2-3, with D perhaps TRBD1 or TRBD2 (5 bases each). The CDR3 totals 14 residues. Germline CDR1 is SGHRS and CDR2 is YFSETQ. Trimming took 4 bases from V and 2 from J, leaving 11 bases between them. CDR3 sequence: CASSLGTATDTQYL. The CDR3 coding sequence is TGCGCCAGCAGCCTAGGGACCGCCACAGATACGCAGTATCTT.

The rearrangement links TRBV6-5 to TRBJ2-1; 7 positions match TRBD1. The CDR3 has 16 residues. J gave up 7 bases and V 2 bases, and 11 bases lay outside the gene matches. In germline, CDR1 is MNHEY, CDR2 SVGAGI. CDR3 nucleotides: TGTGCCAGCAGTTACCCAGGACAGGTGGCGTGGAATGAGCAGTTCTTC. Amino acid sequence: CASSYPGQVAWNEQFF.